The 10 T cell receptor beta chains below come from one sample, sequenced in a study of beta chain features in type 1 diabetes (dated 2018 in TCRdb). Libraries were prepared through the immunoSEQ multiplex PCR assay. The entire isolated RNA was reverse transcribed using the High Capacity cDNA Reverse Transcription Kit, and thus expressed TCRB transcripts were sequenced. TCRdb provides this immuneACCESS table in a form limited to in-frame rearrangements. Some clones are lacking; in checked studies, under half of them reflect an unresolved V gene, and why the rest are absent is not known. This sample has a few hundred thousand clones in its table, and more than 9.5% of those were observed once. The ten largest clones take up about 0.014% of the sample. The source material was naive CD4+ T cells from blood. In the paper's terms, the cell subset or site label means: true naive CD4+ T cells. The receptors here all came from a woman under 40 in good health.

In its sample, this clone was seen a few times. The V and J genes are TRBV19 and TRBJ2-1; TRBD1 aligns across 10 bases. Per germline, CDR1 LNHDA and CDR2 SQIVND (reference sequence). V gave up 2 bases and J gave up 10 bases; unmatched junction bases: 5. The CDR3 runs 14 residues. CDR3 nucleotide sequence: TGTGCCAGTAGTATATGGACAGGGGGACAGGAGCAGTTCTTC. It codes for CASSIWTGGQEQFF. Filled out from reference TRBV19 and TRBJ2-1, the complete variable domain reads DGGITQSPKYLFRKEGQNVTLSCEQNLNHDAMYWYRQDPGQGLRLIYYSQIVNDFQKGDIAEGYSVSREKKESFPLTVTSAQKNPTAFYLCASSIWTGGQEQFFGPGTRLTVL.

This sequence joins TRBV5-4 and TRBJ2-7; 11 bases fit TRBD2. Germline assignment: CDR1 SGHNT and CDR2 YYREEE (reference sequence). The length of the CDR3 is 18 residues. V shed 0 bases, J shed 8 bases, and the junction held 16 bases outside the gene matches. CDR3: CASSLDKLAGAGVGKQYF. The CDR3 DNA reads as TGTGCCAGCAGCTTGGACAAACTAGCGGGAGCTGGGGTTGGGAAGCAGTACTTC.

This clone was picked up a small number of times. The CDR3 DNA reads TGTGCCAGCAGCTTAAGCGGGGCCACAGATACGCAGTATTTT. Its translation is CASSLSGATDTQYF. The chain employs TRBV7-3 and TRBJ2-3; tentatively, D is TRBD2 (6 bases). Germline assignment: CDR1 SGHTA and CDR2 FQGTGA. V was shortened by 1 base and J by 2 bases, with 7 bases between the two germline ends. This CDR3 contains 14 residues.

The chain combines TRBV9 with TRBJ2-2; TRBD2 is a possible D gene (6 bases). The V gene's germline CDR1 is SGDLS and CDR2 YYNGEE. The CDR3 covers 15 residues. With 7 bases removed from V and 3 bases from J, the gap between germline ends came to 16 bases. The DNA of the CDR3 is TGTGCCAGCGCCCTCGGAGGGCGCGACACCGGGGAGCTGTTTTTT. Translating gives CASALGGRDTGELFF.

This clone was observed a handful of times. This chain connects TRBV18 to TRBJ2-5, with a tentative D call TRBD2 (5 bases). The CDR3 runs to 15 residues. Trimming took 3 bases from V and 2 from J, leaving 13 bases between them. Looked up from germline, CDR1 is KGHSH and CDR2 is LQKENI. CDR3 nucleotides: TGTGCCAGCTCACCCCCCGGGAAGGTTCAAGAGACCCAGTACTTC. Its protein product is CASSPPGKVQETQYF.

J is TRBJ2-1 and V is TRBV7-2; D remains unclear. The germline V gene encodes CDR1 SGHTA and CDR2 FQGNSA. V dropped 2 bases and J dropped 3 bases, with 5 bases sitting between them. The CDR3 totals 13 residues. DNA for the CDR3: TGTGCCAGCAGCTTACGTGTCTACAATGAGCAGTTCTTC. Protein sequence: CASSLRVYNEQFF.

This clone was picked up a small number of times. This chain uses TRBV5-1 with TRBJ2-1, with D unresolved. The length of the CDR3 is 14 residues. V was cut by 0 bases and J by 9 bases, with 13 bases left in between. Germline V gives CDR1 SGHRS, CDR2 YFSETQ. The CDR3 region has the DNA TGCGCCAGCAGCTTGGTTGGTAGCCAGCCTGAGCAGTTCTTC. It encodes CASSLVGSQPEQFF.

The CDR3 is CASSRDRGSTEAFF. CDR3 coding DNA: TGTGCCAGCAGCCGGGACAGGGGATCCACTGAAGCTTTCTTT. The V call is TRBV6-6, the J call TRBJ1-1; 10 bases fit TRBD1. The CDR3 has 14 amino acids. Germline lookup yields CDR1 MNHNY and CDR2 SVGAGI (reference sequence). V was pared by 6 bases and J by 4 bases, with 5 bases of the junction left unmatched.

This clone was observed a handful of times. The chain combines TRBV29-1 with TRBJ2-5, with TRBD1 identical over 11 bases. CDR1 and CDR2 from the germline V gene are SQVTM and ANQGSEA. The CDR3 totals 14 residues. J gave up 4 bases and V 6 bases, and 7 bases lay outside the gene matches. The CDR3 loop is CSVEAGTGGETQYF. CDR3 DNA sequence: TGCAGCGTAGAGGCCGGGACAGGGGGAGAGACCCAGTACTTC.

The rearrangement joins TRBV7-3 to TRBJ2-1, with 7 bases identical to TRBD2. The germline V gene encodes CDR1 SGHTA and CDR2 FQGTGA. The CDR3 has 16 residues. Germline trimming cut 5 bases from V and 0 bases from J; bases unmatched to any gene: 7. Here the CDR3 reads CASSLAVLDSYNEQFF. The CDR3 region has the DNA TGTGCCAGCAGCCTAGCGGTCCTTGACTCCTACAATGAGCAGTTCTTC.